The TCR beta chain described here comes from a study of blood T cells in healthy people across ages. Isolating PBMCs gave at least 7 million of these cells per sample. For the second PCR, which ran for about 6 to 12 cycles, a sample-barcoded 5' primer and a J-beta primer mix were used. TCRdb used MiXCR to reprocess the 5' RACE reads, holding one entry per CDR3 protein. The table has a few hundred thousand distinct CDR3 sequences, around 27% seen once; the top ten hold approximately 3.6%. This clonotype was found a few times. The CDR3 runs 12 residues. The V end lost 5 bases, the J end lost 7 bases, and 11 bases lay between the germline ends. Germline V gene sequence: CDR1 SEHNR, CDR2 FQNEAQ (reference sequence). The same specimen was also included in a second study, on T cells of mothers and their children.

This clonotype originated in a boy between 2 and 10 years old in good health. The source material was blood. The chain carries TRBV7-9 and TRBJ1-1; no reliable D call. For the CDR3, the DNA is TGTGCCAGCAGCGTGGGTCGTGGTGAAGCTTTCTTT. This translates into CASSVGRGEAFF.